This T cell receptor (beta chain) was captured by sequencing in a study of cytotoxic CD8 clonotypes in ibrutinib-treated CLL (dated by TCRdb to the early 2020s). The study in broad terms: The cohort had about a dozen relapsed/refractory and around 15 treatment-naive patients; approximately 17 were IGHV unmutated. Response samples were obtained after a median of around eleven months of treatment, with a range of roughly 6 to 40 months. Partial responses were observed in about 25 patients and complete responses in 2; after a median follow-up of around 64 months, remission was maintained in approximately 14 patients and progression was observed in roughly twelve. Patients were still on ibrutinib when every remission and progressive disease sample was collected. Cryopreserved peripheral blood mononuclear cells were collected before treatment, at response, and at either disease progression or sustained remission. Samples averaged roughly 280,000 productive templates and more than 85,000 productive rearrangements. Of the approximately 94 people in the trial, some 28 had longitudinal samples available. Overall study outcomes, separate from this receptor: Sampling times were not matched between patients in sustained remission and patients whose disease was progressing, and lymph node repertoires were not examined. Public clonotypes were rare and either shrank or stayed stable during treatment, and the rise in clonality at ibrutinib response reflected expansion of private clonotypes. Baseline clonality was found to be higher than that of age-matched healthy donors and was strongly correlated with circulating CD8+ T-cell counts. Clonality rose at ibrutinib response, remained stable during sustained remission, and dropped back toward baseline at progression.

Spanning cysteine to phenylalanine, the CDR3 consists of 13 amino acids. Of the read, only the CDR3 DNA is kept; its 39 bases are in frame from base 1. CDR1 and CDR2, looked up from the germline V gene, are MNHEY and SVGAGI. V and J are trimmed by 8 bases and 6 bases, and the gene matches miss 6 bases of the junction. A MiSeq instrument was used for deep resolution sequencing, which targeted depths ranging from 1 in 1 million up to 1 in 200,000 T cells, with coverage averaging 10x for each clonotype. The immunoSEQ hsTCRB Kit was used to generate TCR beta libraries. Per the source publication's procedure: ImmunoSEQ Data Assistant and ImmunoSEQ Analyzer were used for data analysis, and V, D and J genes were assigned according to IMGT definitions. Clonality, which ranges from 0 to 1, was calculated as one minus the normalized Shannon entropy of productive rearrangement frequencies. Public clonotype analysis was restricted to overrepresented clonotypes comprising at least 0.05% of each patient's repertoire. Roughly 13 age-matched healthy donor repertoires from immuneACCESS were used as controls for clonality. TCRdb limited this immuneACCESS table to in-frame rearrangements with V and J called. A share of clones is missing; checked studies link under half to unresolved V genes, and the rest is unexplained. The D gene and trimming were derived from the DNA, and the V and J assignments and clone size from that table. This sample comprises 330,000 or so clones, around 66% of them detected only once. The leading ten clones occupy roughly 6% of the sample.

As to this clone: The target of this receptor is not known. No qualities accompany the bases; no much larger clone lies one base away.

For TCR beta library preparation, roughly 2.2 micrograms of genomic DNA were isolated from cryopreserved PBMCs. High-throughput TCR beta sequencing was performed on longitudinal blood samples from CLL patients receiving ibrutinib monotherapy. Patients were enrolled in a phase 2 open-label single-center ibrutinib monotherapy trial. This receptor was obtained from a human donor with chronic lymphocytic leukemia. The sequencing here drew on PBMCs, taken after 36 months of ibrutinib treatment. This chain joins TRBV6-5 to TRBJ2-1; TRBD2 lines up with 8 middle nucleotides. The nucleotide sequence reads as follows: TGTGCCAGCTCCGCCGGGGGGGGCAATGAGCAGTTCTTC. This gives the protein CASSAGGGNEQFF.